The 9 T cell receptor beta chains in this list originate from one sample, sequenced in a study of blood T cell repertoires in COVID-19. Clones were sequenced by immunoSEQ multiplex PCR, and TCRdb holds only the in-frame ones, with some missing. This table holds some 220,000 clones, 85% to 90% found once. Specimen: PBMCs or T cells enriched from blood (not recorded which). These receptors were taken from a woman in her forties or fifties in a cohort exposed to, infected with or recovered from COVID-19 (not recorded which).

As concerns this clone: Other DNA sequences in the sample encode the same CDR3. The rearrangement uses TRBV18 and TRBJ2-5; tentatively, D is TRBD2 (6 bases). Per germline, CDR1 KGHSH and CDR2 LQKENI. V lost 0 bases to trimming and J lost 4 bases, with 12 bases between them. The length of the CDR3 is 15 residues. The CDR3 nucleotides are TGTGCCAGCTCACCACCGGGGACTTCCGGAGAGACCCAGTACTTC. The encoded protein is CASSPPGTSGETQYF.

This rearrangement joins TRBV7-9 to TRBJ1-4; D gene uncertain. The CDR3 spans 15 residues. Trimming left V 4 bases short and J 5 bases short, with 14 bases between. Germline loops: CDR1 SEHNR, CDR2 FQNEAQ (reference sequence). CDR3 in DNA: TGTGCCAGCAGCTCGCACAGCTCCAACAATGAAAAACTGTTTTTT. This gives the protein CASSSHSSNNEKLFF.

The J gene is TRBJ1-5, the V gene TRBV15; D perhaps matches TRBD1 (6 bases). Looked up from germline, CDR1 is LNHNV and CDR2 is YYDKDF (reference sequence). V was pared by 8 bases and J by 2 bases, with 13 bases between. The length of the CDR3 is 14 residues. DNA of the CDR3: TGTGCCACCGACAGAGGGGGGGGCAATCAGCCCCAGCATTTT. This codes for CATDRGGGNQPQHF.

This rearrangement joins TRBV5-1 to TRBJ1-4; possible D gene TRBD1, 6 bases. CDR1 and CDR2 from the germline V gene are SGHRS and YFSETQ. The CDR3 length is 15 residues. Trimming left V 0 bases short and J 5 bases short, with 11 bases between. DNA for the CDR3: TGCGCCAGCAGCTTGGAACAGGGATTAAATGAAAAACTGTTTTTT. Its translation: CASSLEQGLNEKLFF. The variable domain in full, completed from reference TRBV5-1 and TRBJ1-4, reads KAGVTQTPRYLIKTRGQQVTLSCSPISGHRSVSWYQQTPGQGLQFLFEYFSETQRNKGNFPGRFSGRQFSNSRSEMNVSTLELGDSALYLCASSLEQGLNEKLFFGSGTQLSVL.

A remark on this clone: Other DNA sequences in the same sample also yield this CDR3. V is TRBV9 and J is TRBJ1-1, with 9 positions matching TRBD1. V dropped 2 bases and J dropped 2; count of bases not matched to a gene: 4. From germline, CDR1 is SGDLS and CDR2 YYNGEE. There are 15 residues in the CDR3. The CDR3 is CASSVRGQGNTEAFF. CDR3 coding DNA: TGTGCCAGCAGCGTCCGGGGACAGGGCAACACTGAAGCTTTCTTT.

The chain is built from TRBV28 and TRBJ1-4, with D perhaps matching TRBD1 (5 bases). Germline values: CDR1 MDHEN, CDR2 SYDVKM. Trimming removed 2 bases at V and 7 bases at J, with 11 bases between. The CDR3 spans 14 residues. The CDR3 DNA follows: TGTGCCAGCAGTTTAGGGACTATTGGTGAAAAACTGTTTTTT. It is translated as CASSLGTIGEKLFF.

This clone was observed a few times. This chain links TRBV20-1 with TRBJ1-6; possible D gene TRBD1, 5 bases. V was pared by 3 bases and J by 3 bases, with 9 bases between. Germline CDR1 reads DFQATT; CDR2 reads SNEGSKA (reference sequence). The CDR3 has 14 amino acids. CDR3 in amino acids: CSASGQSYNSPLHF. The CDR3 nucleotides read TGCAGTGCTAGTGGACAAAGCTATAATTCACCCCTCCACTTT.

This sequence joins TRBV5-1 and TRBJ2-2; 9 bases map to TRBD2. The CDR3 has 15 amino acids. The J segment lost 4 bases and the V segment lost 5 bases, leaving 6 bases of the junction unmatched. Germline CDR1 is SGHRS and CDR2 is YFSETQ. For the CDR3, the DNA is TGCGCCAGCAGGGGACTAGCTATGTCCACCGGGGAGCTGTTTTTT. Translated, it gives CASRGLAMSTGELFF. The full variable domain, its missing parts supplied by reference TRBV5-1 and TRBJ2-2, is KAGVTQTPRYLIKTRGQQVTLSCSPISGHRSVSWYQQTPGQGLQFLFEYFSETQRNKGNFPGRFSGRQFSNSRSEMNVSTLELGDSALYLCASRGLAMSTGELFFGEGSRLTVL.

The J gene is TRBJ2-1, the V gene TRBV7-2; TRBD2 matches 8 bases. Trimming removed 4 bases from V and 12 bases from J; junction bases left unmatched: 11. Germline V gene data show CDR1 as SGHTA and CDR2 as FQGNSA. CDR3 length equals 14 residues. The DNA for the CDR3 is TGTGCCAGCAGCTCGGGCGGGGGGAGGTCTCGGCAGTTCTTC. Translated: CASSSGGGRSRQFF.